Listed below are T cell receptor beta chains from one sample, sequenced in a study of cytomegalovirus exposure and HLA in healthy donors. Method: immunoSEQ multiplex PCR; TCRdb's copy keeps in-frame clones and lacks some. The sample holds some 350,000 clones, roughly 87% seen once. The source material was PBMCs. The receptors derive from a woman aged 25-40 years in good health and CMV-seropositive. The CDR3 runs from the conserved cysteine through the conserved F or W. The order of the fields is CDR3 DNA, CDR3 protein, D gene, clone size, J gene, V gene. D genes are given only for firm matches. Size is stated for part of the rows, as once, few or many counts, or as a class when the clone is expanded.

CDR3nt: TGTGCCAGCTCATCTAACGCCGGGACAGGGTCCTACGAGCAGTACTTC; CDR3aa: CASSSNAGTGSYEQYF; d_gene: TRBD1; abundance: -; j_gene: TRBJ2-7; v_gene: TRBV18
CDR3nt: TGTGCCAGCAGCTTAGCAGGGGGGACAGGCGTCTATGGCTACACCTTC; CDR3aa: CASSLAGGTGVYGYTF; d_gene: TRBD1; abundance: -; j_gene: TRBJ1-2; v_gene: TRBV7-6
CDR3nt: TGTGCCAGCAGCGGGTCCGGGGGGGGCCCGGGTGAAAAACTGTTTTTT; CDR3aa: CASSGSGGGPGEKLFF; d_gene: -; abundance: -; j_gene: TRBJ1-4; v_gene: TRBV9
CDR3nt: TGTGCCAGCAGTTTAGGTACAGGTTTTAATGAAAAACTGTTTTTT; CDR3aa: CASSLGTGFNEKLFF; d_gene: -; abundance: -; j_gene: TRBJ1-4; v_gene: TRBV27
CDR3nt: TGTGCCAGCAGCGGGGGACTCGGGCAGTTCTTC; CDR3aa: CASSGGLGQFF; d_gene: -; abundance: -; j_gene: TRBJ2-1; v_gene: TRBV7-3
CDR3nt: TGTGCCAGCAGCAGCCGGGGACTCACAGATACGCAGTATTTT; CDR3aa: CASSSRGLTDTQYF; d_gene: -; abundance: -; j_gene: TRBJ2-3; v_gene: TRBV7-8
CDR3nt: TGTGCCAGCAGTTTACACTCGAAGGGGGAGCAGTACTTC; CDR3aa: CASSLHSKGEQYF; d_gene: -; abundance: -; j_gene: TRBJ2-7; v_gene: TRBV27
CDR3nt: TGTGCCAGCAGTTTATTAGGGGGAGAGCAGTTCTTC; CDR3aa: CASSLLGGEQFF; d_gene: -; abundance: -; j_gene: TRBJ2-1; v_gene: TRBV28
CDR3nt: TGTGCCAGCAGCCAAGACGGGGGAAACTATGGCTACACCTTC; CDR3aa: CASSQDGGNYGYTF; d_gene: -; abundance: -; j_gene: TRBJ1-2; v_gene: TRBV14
CDR3nt: TGCGCCAGCAGCCAAGTCGAGCAGGCTGAAGACACCGGGGAGCTGTTTTTT; CDR3aa: CASSQVEQAEDTGELFF; d_gene: -; abundance: -; j_gene: TRBJ2-2; v_gene: TRBV4-3
CDR3nt: TGTGCCACCAGCAGAGATCTGACAAAGGGATACGAGCAGTACTTC; CDR3aa: CATSRDLTKGYEQYF; d_gene: -; abundance: -; j_gene: TRBJ2-7; v_gene: TRBV15
CDR3nt: TGTGCCAGCAGTTTTTTCAGGGGTTCCTACGAGCAGTACTTC; CDR3aa: CASSFFRGSYEQYF; d_gene: -; abundance: -; j_gene: TRBJ2-7; v_gene: TRBV27
CDR3nt: TGTGCCAGTAGTATGAATGGCGATGAGCAGTTCTTC; CDR3aa: CASSMNGDEQFF; d_gene: -; abundance: -; j_gene: TRBJ2-1; v_gene: TRBV19
CDR3nt: TGTGCCAGCAGTGCAAGACAGGGTTCGAACACTGAAGCTTTCTTT; CDR3aa: CASSARQGSNTEAFF; d_gene: TRBD1; abundance: -; j_gene: TRBJ1-1; v_gene: TRBV6-1
CDR3nt: TGCAGTGCAGCGACTCAAGAGACCCAGTACTTC; CDR3aa: CSAATQETQYF; d_gene: -; abundance: once; j_gene: TRBJ2-5; v_gene: TRBV20-1
CDR3nt: TGTGCCAGCTCACTAGCCGGGCGAGTGAACACTGAAGCTTTCTTT; CDR3aa: CASSLAGRVNTEAFF; d_gene: -; abundance: -; j_gene: TRBJ1-1; v_gene: TRBV18
CDR3nt: TGTGCCAGCAGCATGGGACCCTACAATGAGCAGTTCTTC; CDR3aa: CASSMGPYNEQFF; d_gene: -; abundance: -; j_gene: TRBJ2-1; v_gene: TRBV9
CDR3nt: TGCGCCAGCAGCCAAGTTGTCCTCGGTACCTACGAGCAGTACTTC; CDR3aa: CASSQVVLGTYEQYF; d_gene: -; abundance: -; j_gene: TRBJ2-7; v_gene: TRBV4-1
CDR3nt: TGTGCCACCAGCAGGACAGGGGGCTACGAGCAGTACTTC; CDR3aa: CATSRTGGYEQYF; d_gene: TRBD1; abundance: -; j_gene: TRBJ2-7; v_gene: TRBV15
CDR3nt: TGTGCCAGCAGTTTAGCAGGGGGGGGTGAGCAGTTCTTC; CDR3aa: CASSLAGGGEQFF; d_gene: -; abundance: once; j_gene: TRBJ2-1; v_gene: TRBV27
CDR3nt: TGTGCCTGGAGTGTACCCTCGGGCACAGGCAACCACTACGAGCAGTACTTC; CDR3aa: CAWSVPSGTGNHYEQYF; d_gene: -; abundance: -; j_gene: TRBJ2-7; v_gene: TRBV30
CDR3nt: TGTGCCAGCACCAGGACAGACCTCACAGATACGCAGTATTTT; CDR3aa: CASTRTDLTDTQYF; d_gene: -; abundance: -; j_gene: TRBJ2-3; v_gene: TRBV7-2
CDR3nt: TGTGCCACGGGACTAGCGGGGGAAACCGGGGAGCTGTTTTTT; CDR3aa: CATGLAGETGELFF; d_gene: TRBD2; abundance: -; j_gene: TRBJ2-2; v_gene: TRBV28
CDR3nt: TGTGCCATCTCCCCCTCCATGGGTGTTGGTCAGCCCCAGCATTTT; CDR3aa: CAISPSMGVGQPQHF; d_gene: -; abundance: -; j_gene: TRBJ1-5; v_gene: TRBV10-3
CDR3nt: TGTGCCAGCAGTTACTCGATCTTGGGTTTTGGTGGCTACACCTTC; CDR3aa: CASSYSILGFGGYTF; d_gene: -; abundance: -; j_gene: TRBJ1-2; v_gene: TRBV6-5
CDR3nt: TGTGCCAGCAGCTACGACCAAATAAACTATGGCTACACCTTC; CDR3aa: CASSYDQINYGYTF; d_gene: -; abundance: -; j_gene: TRBJ1-2; v_gene: TRBV5-4
CDR3nt: TGTGCCAGCAGTAATTCACTGAACACTGAAGCTTTCTTT; CDR3aa: CASSNSLNTEAFF; d_gene: -; abundance: -; j_gene: TRBJ1-1; v_gene: TRBV6-5
CDR3nt: TGTGCCAGCAACGTTGGACAGTCCTACGAGCAGTACTTC; CDR3aa: CASNVGQSYEQYF; d_gene: -; abundance: -; j_gene: TRBJ2-7; v_gene: TRBV28
CDR3nt: TGTGCCAGCTCTCCTAAAAGCGGGGAAGAGCAGTACTTC; CDR3aa: CASSPKSGEEQYF; d_gene: TRBD2; abundance: once; j_gene: TRBJ2-7; v_gene: TRBV18
CDR3nt: TGCGCCAGCAGCTTGGCGGGACACCCAGCCACCGGTAGCTCCTACGAGCAGTACTTC; CDR3aa: CASSLAGHPATGSSYEQYF; d_gene: -; abundance: -; j_gene: TRBJ2-7; v_gene: TRBV5-1
CDR3nt: TGCGCCAGCAGCCCCAGCATGAGGTACGCCGGGGAGCTGTTTTTT; CDR3aa: CASSPSMRYAGELFF; d_gene: -; abundance: -; j_gene: TRBJ2-2; v_gene: TRBV4-3
CDR3nt: TGTGCCAGCAGTGAAGTGGGCACCGGGGAGCTGTTTTTT; CDR3aa: CASSEVGTGELFF; d_gene: -; abundance: -; j_gene: TRBJ2-2; v_gene: TRBV2
CDR3nt: TGTGCCAGCAGTGACGGACTAAACTCCTACAATGAGCAGTTCTTC; CDR3aa: CASSDGLNSYNEQFF; d_gene: -; abundance: -; j_gene: TRBJ2-1; v_gene: TRBV6-1
CDR3nt: TGTGCCAGTAGTACAAGCGGGACTAACGACGAGCAGTACTTC; CDR3aa: CASSTSGTNDEQYF; d_gene: TRBD2; abundance: few; j_gene: TRBJ2-7; v_gene: TRBV19
CDR3nt: TGCGCCAGCAGCTTGGAAGGGACAGAAGCTTTCTTT; CDR3aa: CASSLEGTEAFF; d_gene: -; abundance: once; j_gene: TRBJ1-1; v_gene: TRBV5-1
CDR3nt: TGTGCCAGCAGCTCCAATCGACTGAGACCCTTAAACACCATATATTTT; CDR3aa: CASSSNRLRPLNTIYF; d_gene: -; abundance: -; j_gene: TRBJ1-3; v_gene: TRBV5-6
CDR3nt: TGTGCCAGCAGCCCAACCCCCTCTGGAAACACCATATATTTT; CDR3aa: CASSPTPSGNTIYF; d_gene: -; abundance: -; j_gene: TRBJ1-3; v_gene: TRBV6-5
CDR3nt: TGTGCCAGCAGCCCTCCTGAGGTAGCTCCTTCCTACGAGCAGTACTTC; CDR3aa: CASSPPEVAPSYEQYF; d_gene: -; abundance: -; j_gene: TRBJ2-7; v_gene: TRBV7-9
CDR3nt: TGTGCCAGCAGTGTTCTCGGGACTAGCGTCAATGAGCAGTTCTTC; CDR3aa: CASSVLGTSVNEQFF; d_gene: TRBD2; abundance: -; j_gene: TRBJ2-1; v_gene: TRBV6-5
CDR3nt: TGTGCCAGCAGCGACCCCGGGACGGGGAAGAGGGAGCAGTACTTC; CDR3aa: CASSDPGTGKREQYF; d_gene: -; abundance: -; j_gene: TRBJ2-7; v_gene: TRBV5-4
CDR3nt: TGTGCCAGCAGCACGACTGGAAACACCATATATTTT; CDR3aa: CASSTTGNTIYF; d_gene: -; abundance: -; j_gene: TRBJ1-3; v_gene: TRBV9
CDR3nt: TGTGCCAGCAGCCTCCAAAACTCCTACGAGCAGTACTTC; CDR3aa: CASSLQNSYEQYF; d_gene: -; abundance: -; j_gene: TRBJ2-7; v_gene: TRBV7-2
CDR3nt: TGTGCCATCAGAACAGGTAACTCTGAAGCTTTCTTT; CDR3aa: CAIRTGNSEAFF; d_gene: -; abundance: -; j_gene: TRBJ1-1; v_gene: TRBV10-3
CDR3nt: TGTGCCAGCAGCGTATCCCTCACAGATACGCAGTATTTT; CDR3aa: CASSVSLTDTQYF; d_gene: -; abundance: -; j_gene: TRBJ2-3; v_gene: TRBV9
CDR3nt: TGTGCCAGCAGTTACTCCGGAGGGAACTATGGCTACACCTTC; CDR3aa: CASSYSGGNYGYTF; d_gene: -; abundance: -; j_gene: TRBJ1-2; v_gene: TRBV6-5
CDR3nt: TGTGCCAGCAGCTTATTGGGTTTACAGAACTATGGCTACACCTTC; CDR3aa: CASSLLGLQNYGYTF; d_gene: -; abundance: -; j_gene: TRBJ1-2; v_gene: TRBV7-3
CDR3nt: TGTGCCAGCAGCTTACGACAGGGGAGCACAGATACGCAGTATTTT; CDR3aa: CASSLRQGSTDTQYF; d_gene: TRBD1; abundance: -; j_gene: TRBJ2-3; v_gene: TRBV7-2
CDR3nt: TGTGCCAGCAGCCTCCAGCCGCCCAATGAGCAGTTCTTC; CDR3aa: CASSLQPPNEQFF; d_gene: -; abundance: once; j_gene: TRBJ2-1; v_gene: TRBV14